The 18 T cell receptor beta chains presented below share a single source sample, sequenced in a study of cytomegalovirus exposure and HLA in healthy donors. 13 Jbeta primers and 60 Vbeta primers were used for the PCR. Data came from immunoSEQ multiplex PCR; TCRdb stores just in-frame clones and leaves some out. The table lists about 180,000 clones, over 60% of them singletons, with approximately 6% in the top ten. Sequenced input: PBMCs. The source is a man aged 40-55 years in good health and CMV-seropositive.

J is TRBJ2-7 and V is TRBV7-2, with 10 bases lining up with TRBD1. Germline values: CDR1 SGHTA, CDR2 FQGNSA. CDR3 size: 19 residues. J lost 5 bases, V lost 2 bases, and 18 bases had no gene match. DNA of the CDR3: TGTGCCAGCAGCTTACCATTGAGGGACAGGGGTTTCGGTAAGGACGAGCAGTACTTC. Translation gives CASSLPLRDRGFGKDEQYF.

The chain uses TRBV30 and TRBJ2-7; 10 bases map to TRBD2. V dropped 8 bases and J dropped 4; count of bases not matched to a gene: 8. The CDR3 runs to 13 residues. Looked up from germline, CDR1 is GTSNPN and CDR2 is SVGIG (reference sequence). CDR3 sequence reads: CAGGGTSEYEQYF. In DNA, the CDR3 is TGTGCCGGGGGGGGGACTAGCGAATACGAGCAGTACTTC.

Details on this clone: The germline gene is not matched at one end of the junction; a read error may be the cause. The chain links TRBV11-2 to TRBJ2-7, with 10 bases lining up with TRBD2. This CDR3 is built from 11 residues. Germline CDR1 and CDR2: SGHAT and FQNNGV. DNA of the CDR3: TGTGCCAGCAGCTTAGGGGGTAGCGGGAGGTTC. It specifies CASSLGGSGRF.

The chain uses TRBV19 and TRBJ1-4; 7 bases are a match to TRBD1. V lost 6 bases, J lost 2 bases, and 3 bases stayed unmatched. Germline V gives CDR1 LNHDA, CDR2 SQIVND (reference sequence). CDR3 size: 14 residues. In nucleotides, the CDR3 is TGTGCCAGTAGATACAGGGGTACTAATGAAAAACTGTTTTTT. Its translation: CASRYRGTNEKLFF.

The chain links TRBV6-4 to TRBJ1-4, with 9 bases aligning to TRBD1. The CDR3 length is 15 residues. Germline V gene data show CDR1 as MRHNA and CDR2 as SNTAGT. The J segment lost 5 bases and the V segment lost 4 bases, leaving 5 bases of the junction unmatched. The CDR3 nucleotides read TGTGCCAGCAGTGCAGAAGGACAGGGGAATGAAAAACTGTTTTTT. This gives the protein CASSAEGQGNEKLFF.

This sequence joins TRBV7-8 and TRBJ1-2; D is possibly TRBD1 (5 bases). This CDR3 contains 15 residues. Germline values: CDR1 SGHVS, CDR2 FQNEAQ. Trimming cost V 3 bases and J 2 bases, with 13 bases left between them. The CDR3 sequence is CASSFRREGNYGYTF. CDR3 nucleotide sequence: TGTGCCAGCAGCTTTCGCAGGGAGGGGAACTATGGCTACACCTTC.

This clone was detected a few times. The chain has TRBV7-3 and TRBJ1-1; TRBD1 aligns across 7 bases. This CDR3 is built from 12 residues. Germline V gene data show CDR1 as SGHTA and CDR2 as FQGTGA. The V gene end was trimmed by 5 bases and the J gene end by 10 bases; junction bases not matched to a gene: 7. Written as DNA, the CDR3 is TGTGCCAGCAGCCCCCAACAGGGGCTAGCTTTCTTT. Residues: CASSPQQGLAFF.

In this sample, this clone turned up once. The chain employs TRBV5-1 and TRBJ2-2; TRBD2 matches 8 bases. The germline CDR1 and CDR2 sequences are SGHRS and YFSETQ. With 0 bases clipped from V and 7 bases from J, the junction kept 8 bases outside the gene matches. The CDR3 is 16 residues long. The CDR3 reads CASSLALAAEYGELFF. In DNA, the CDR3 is TGCGCCAGCAGCTTGGCACTAGCGGCGGAGTACGGGGAGCTGTTTTTT.

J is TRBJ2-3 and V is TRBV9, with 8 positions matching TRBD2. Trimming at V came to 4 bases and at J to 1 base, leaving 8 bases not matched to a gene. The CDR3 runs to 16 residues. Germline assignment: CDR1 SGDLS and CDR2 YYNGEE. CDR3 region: CASSSSGYSGTDTQYF. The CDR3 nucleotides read TGTGCCAGCAGCTCTAGCGGGTACTCTGGCACAGATACGCAGTATTTT.

The CDR3 loop reads CASSDTGGNQPQHF. The CDR3 bases are TGTGCCAGCTCGGATACAGGGGGCAATCAGCCCCAGCATTTT. The chain employs TRBV18 and TRBJ1-5; 7 bases line up with TRBD1. Germline V gene sequence: CDR1 KGHSH, CDR2 LQKENI. Losses at the gene ends were 6 bases for V and 2 bases for J; bases not matched to a gene: 4. The CDR3 covers 14 residues.

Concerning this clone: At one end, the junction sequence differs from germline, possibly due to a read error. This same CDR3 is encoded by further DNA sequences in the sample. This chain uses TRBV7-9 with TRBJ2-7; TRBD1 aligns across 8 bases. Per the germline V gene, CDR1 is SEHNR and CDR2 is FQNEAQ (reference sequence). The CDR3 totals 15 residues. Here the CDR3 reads CASSLAGQGIVEQYF. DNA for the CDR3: TGTGCTAGCAGCTTAGCTGGACAGGGAATCGTCGAGCAGTACTTC.

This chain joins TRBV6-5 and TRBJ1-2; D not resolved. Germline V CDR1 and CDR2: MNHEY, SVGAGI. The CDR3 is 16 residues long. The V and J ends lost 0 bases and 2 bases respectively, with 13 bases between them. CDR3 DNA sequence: TGTGCCAGCAGTTACTCTTTCCGGGTCGACAACTATGGCTACACCTTC. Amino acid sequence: CASSYSFRVDNYGYTF.

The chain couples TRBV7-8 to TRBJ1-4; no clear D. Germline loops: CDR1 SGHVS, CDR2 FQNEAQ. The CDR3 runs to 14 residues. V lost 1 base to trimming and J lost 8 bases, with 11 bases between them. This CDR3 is CASSLGGLAEKLFF. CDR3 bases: TGTGCCAGCAGCTTAGGAGGGTTGGCGGAAAAACTGTTTTTT.

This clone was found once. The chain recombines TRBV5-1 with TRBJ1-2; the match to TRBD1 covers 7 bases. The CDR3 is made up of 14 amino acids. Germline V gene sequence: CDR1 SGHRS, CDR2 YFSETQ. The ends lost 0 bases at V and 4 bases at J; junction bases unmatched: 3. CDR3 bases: TGCGCCAGCAGCTTGGGGGACAGAGTCTATGGCTACACCTTC. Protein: CASSLGDRVYGYTF.

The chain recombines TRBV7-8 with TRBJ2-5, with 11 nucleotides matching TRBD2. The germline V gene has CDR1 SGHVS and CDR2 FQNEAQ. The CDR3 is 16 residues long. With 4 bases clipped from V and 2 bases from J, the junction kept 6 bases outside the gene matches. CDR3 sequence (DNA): TGTGCCAGCAGCTCTATAGCGGGAGGGATACAAGAGACCCAGTACTTC. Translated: CASSSIAGGIQETQYF.

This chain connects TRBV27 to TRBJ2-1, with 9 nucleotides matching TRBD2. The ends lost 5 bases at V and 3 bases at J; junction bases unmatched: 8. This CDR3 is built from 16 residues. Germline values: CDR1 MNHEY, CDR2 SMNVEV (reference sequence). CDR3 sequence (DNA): TGTGCCAGCAGTACGACTAGCGGAGGGAACTACAATGAGCAGTTCTTC. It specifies CASSTTSGGNYNEQFF.

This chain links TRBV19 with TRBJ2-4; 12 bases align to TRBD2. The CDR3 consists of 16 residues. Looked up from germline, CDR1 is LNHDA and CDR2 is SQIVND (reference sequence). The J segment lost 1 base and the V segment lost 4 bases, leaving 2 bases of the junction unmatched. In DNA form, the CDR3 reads TGTGCCAGTAGTACACTAGCGGGAGGCGCCAAAAACATTCAGTACTTC. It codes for CASSTLAGGAKNIQYF.

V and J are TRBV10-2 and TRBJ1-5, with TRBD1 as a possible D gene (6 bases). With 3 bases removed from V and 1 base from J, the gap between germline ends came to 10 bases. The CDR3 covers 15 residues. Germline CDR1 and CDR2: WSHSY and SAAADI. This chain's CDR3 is CASSERTASNQPQHF. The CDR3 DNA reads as TGCGCCAGCAGTGAACGGACAGCAAGCAATCAGCCCCAGCATTTT.